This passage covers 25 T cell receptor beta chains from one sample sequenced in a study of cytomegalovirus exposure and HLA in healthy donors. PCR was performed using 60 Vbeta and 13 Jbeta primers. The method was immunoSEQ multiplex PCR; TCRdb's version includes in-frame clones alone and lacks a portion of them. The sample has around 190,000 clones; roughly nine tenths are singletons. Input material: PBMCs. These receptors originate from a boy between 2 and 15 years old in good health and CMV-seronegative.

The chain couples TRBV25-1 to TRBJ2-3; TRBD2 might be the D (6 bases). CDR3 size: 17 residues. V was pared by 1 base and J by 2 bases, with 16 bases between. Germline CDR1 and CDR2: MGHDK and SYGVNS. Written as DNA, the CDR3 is TGTGCCAGCAGTGAATTGGAGGATAGCGGAATCACAGATACGCAGTATTTT. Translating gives CASSELEDSGITDTQYF.

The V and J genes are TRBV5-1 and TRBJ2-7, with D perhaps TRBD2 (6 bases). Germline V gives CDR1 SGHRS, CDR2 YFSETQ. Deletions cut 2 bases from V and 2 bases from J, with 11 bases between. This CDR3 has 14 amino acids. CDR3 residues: CASSFLGLPYEQYF. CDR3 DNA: TGCGCCAGCAGCTTTTTGGGACTCCCCTACGAGCAGTACTTC.

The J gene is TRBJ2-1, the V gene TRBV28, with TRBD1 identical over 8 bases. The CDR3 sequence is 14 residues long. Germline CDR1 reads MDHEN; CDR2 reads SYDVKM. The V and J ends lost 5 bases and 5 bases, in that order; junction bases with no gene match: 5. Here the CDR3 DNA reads TGTGCCAGCAGTCTGACAGGGGAAGACAATGAGCAGTTCTTC. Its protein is CASSLTGEDNEQFF.

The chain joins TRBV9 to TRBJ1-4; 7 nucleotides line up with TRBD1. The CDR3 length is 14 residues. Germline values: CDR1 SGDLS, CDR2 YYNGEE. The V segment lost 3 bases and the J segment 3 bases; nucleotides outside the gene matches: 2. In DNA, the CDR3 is TGTGCCAGCAGCGCGGGACAGTCTAATGAAAAACTGTTTTTT. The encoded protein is CASSAGQSNEKLFF.

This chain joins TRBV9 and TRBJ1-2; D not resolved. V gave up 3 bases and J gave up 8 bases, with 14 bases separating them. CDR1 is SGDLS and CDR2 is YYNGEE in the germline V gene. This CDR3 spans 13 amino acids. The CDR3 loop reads CASSGLKVEGYTF. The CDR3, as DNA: TGTGCCAGCAGCGGACTTAAGGTGGAGGGCTACACCTTC.

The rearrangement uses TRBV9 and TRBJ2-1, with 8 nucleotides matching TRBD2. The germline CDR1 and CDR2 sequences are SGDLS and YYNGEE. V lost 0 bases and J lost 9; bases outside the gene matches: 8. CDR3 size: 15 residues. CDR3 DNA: TGTGCCAGCAGCGTAGTAACGGGAGGGCCCGGTGAGCAGTTCTTC. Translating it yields CASSVVTGGPGEQFF.

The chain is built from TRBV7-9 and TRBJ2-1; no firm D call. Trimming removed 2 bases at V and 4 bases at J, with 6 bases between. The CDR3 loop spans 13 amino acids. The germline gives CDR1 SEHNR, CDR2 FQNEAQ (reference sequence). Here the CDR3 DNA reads TGTGCCAGCAGCTTAATACAGTACAATGAGCAGTTCTTC. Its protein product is CASSLIQYNEQFF.

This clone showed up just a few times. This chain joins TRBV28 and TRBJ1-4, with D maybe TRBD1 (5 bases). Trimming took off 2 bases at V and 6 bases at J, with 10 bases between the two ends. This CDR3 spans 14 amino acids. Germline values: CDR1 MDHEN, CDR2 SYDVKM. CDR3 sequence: CASSLKDTHEKLFF. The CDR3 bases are TGTGCCAGCAGTTTAAAGGACACCCATGAAAAACTGTTTTTT.

The CDR3 reads CASSSPGLGAHEQFF. The DNA for the CDR3 is TGTGCCAGCAGCTCCCCGGGACTAGGGGCCCATGAGCAGTTCTTC. This chain uses TRBV28 with TRBJ2-1, with TRBD2 matching 8 bases. Unmatched junction bases numbered 12, after V lost 6 bases and J lost 8 bases. Looked up from germline, CDR1 is MDHEN and CDR2 is SYDVKM. This CDR3 has 15 residues.

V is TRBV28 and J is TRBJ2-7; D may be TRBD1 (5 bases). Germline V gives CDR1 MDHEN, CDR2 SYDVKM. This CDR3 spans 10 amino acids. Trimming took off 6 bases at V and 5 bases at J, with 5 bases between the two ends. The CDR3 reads CASRGHEQYF. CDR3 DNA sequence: TGTGCCAGCAGGGGGCACGAGCAGTACTTC.

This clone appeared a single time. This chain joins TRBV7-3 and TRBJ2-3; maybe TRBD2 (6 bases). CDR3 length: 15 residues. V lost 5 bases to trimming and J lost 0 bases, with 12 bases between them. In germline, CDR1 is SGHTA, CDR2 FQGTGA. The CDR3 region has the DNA TGTGCCAGCAGCCGGGGAGGAGAAAGCACAGATACGCAGTATTTT. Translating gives CASSRGGESTDTQYF.

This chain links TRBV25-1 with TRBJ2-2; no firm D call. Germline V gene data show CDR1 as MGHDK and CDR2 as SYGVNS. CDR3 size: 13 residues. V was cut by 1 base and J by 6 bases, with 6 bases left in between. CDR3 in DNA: TGTGCCAGCAGTGAATCATTAGCCGGGGAGCTGTTTTTT. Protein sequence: CASSESLAGELFF.

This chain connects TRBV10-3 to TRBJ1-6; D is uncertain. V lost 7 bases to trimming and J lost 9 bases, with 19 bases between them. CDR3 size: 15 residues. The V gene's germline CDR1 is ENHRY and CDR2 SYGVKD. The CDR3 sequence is CAITKDGREGSPLHF. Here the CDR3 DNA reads TGTGCCATCACTAAGGACGGCCGGGAGGGTTCACCCCTCCACTTT.

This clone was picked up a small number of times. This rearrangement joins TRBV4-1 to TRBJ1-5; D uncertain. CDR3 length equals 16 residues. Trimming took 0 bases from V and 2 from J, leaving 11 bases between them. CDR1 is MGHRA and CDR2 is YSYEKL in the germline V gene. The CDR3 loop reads CASSQDRLGGNQPQHF. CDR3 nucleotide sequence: TGCGCCAGCAGCCAAGACAGGCTGGGAGGCAATCAGCCCCAGCATTTT.

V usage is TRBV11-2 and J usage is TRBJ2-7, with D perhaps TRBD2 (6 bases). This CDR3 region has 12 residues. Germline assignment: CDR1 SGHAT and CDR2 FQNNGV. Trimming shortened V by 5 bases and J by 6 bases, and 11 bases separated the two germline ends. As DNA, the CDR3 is TGTGCCAGCAGCCGACTAGGAGGCGAGCAGTACTTC. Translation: CASSRLGGEQYF.

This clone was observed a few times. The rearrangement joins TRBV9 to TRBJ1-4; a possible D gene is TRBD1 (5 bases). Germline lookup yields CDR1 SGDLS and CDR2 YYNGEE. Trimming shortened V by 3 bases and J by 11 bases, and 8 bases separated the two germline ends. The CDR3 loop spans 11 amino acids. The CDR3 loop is CASSDGGKLFF. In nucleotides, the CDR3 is TGTGCCAGCAGCGACGGGGGGAAACTGTTTTTT.

The CDR3 reads CASRAGAYNEQFF. CDR3 in DNA: TGTGCCAGTAGGGCGGGAGCCTACAATGAGCAGTTCTTC. The chain carries TRBV19 and TRBJ2-1; TRBD2 matches at 7 bases. The CDR3 runs to 13 residues. Trimming cost V 6 bases and J 2 bases; bases outside gene matches: 1. From germline, CDR1 is LNHDA and CDR2 SQIVND (reference sequence). Full variable domain (rest looked up from reference TRBV19 and TRBJ2-1): DGGITQSPKYLFRKEGQNVTLSCEQNLNHDAMYWYRQDPGQGLRLIYYSQIVNDFQKGDIAEGYSVSREKKESFPLTVTSAQKNPTAFYLCASRAGAYNEQFFGPGTRLTVL.

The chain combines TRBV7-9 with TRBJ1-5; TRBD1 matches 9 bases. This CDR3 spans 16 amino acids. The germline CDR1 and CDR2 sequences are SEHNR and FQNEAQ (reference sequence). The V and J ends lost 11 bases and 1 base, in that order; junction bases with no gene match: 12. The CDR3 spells CAAPEQGAESNQPQHF. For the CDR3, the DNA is TGTGCCGCCCCGGAACAGGGGGCGGAAAGCAATCAGCCCCAGCATTTT. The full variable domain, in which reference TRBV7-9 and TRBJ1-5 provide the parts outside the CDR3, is DTGVSQNPRHKITKRGQNVTFRCDPISEHNRLYWYRQTLGQGPEFLTYFQNEAQLEKSRLLSDRFSAERPKGSFSTLEIQRTEQGDSAMYLCAAPEQGAESNQPQHFGDGTRLSIL.

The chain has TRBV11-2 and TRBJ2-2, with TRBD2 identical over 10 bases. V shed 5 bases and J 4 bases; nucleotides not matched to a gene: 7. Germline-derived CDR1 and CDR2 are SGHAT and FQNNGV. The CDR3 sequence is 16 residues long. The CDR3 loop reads CASSVSGGRGTGELFF. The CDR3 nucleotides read TGTGCCAGCAGCGTTAGCGGGGGGCGGGGCACCGGGGAGCTGTTTTTT. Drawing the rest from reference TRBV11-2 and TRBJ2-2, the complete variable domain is EAGVAQSPRYKIIEKRQSVAFWCNPISGHATLYWYQQILGQGPKLLIQFQNNGVVDDSQLPKDRFSAERLKGVDSTLKIQPAKLEDSAVYLCASSVSGGRGTGELFFGEGSRLTVL.

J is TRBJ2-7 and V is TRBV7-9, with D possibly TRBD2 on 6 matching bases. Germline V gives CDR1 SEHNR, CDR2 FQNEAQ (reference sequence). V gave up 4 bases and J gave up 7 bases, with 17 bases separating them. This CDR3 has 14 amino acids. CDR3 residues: CASSYGASAREQYF. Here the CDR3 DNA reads TGTGCCAGCAGCTATGGGGCTAGCGCTCGAGAGCAGTACTTC.

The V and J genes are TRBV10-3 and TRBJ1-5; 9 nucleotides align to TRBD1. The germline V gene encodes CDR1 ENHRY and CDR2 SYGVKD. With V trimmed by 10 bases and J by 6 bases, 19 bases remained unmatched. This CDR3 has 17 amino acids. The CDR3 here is CATRTGETGSVGQPQHF. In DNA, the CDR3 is TGTGCCACCCGGACAGGGGAAACTGGAAGTGTCGGTCAGCCCCAGCATTTT.

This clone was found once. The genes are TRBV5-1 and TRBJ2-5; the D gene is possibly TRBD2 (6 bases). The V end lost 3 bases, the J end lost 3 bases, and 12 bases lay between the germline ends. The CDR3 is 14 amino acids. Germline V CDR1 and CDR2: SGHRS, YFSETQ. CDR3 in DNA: TGCGCCAGCAGCTCAGGGACTGATGAAGAGACCCAGTACTTC. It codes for CASSSGTDEETQYF.

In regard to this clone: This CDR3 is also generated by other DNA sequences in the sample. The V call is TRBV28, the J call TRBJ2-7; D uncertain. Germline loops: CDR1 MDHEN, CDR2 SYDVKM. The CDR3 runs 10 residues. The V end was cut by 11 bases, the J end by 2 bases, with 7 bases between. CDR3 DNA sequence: TGTGCCTCCGGTCCCTACGAGCAGTACTTC. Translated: CASGPYEQYF.

The CDR3 region is CASSVGTARTLHF. The CDR3 DNA is TGTGCCAGCAGCGTAGGGACAGCGCGAACCCTCCACTTT. The chain recombines TRBV9 with TRBJ1-6; maybe TRBD1 (6 bases). Germline values: CDR1 SGDLS, CDR2 YYNGEE. V gave up 0 bases and J gave up 14 bases, with 12 bases separating them. The CDR3 is 13 residues long.

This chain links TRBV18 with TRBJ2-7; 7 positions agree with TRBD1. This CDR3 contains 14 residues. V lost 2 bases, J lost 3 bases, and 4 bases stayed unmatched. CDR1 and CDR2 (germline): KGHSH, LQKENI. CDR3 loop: CASSPNRDSYEQYF. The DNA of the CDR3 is TGTGCCAGCTCACCAAACCGGGACAGCTACGAGCAGTACTTC.